What follows are 17 T cell receptor beta chains derived from one specimen sequenced in a study of identifying expanded T cells in peripheral blood. Only in-frame clones appear in the TCRdb table, and some are missing; sequencing was by immunoSEQ multiplex PCR. The sample has roughly 78,000 clones, 90% seen once. Sequenced: blood. The source of these receptors is a person aged 18 to 70 in good health.

The rearrangement joins TRBV5-1 to TRBJ1-2, with D possibly TRBD1 on 5 matching bases. This CDR3 is 14 amino acids long. CDR1 is SGHRS and CDR2 is YFSETQ in the germline V gene. Trimming removed 4 bases from V and 6 bases from J, with 16 bases in between. CDR3 nucleotides: TGCGCCAGCAGCCCAACAATGGGGGGACATGGCTACACCTTC. Protein sequence: CASSPTMGGHGYTF.

V usage is TRBV7-4 and J usage is TRBJ2-7; 8 bases are shared with TRBD1. CDR1 and CDR2 (germline): SGHVT, SQSDAQ. With V trimmed by 4 bases and J by 2 bases, 7 bases remained unmatched. This CDR3 is built from 15 residues. CDR3 protein: CASSSRTGTAYEQYF. The CDR3 bases are TGTGCCAGCAGCTCGCGGACAGGGACGGCCTACGAGCAGTACTTC.

V and J are TRBV7-2 and TRBJ2-4; TRBD1 aligns across 7 bases. Germline V CDR1 and CDR2: SGHTA, FQGNSA. V gave up 4 bases and J gave up 9 bases; unmatched junction bases: 6. There are 13 residues in the CDR3. CDR3 residues: CASSSQGFGIQYF. The CDR3, as DNA: TGTGCCAGCAGCTCACAGGGGTTTGGCATTCAGTACTTC.

This clone occurred once. J is TRBJ2-5 and V is TRBV18; the match to TRBD2 covers 9 bases. There are 15 residues in the CDR3. The ends lost 4 bases at V and 5 bases at J; junction bases unmatched: 8. Germline V gene lookup returns CDR1 KGHSH and CDR2 LQKENI. This chain's CDR3 is CASSLNSGSFETQYF. The CDR3 DNA is TGTGCCAGCTCACTTAATAGCGGGAGTTTCGAGACCCAGTACTTC.

V and J are TRBV7-9 and TRBJ2-1; D possibly corresponds to TRBD1 (5 bases). The CDR3 sequence is 15 residues long. CDR1 is SEHNR and CDR2 is FQNEAQ in the germline V gene (reference sequence). V lost 5 bases to trimming and J lost 8 bases, with 19 bases between them. The CDR3 spells CASSRFAGKRDEQFF. In nucleotides, the CDR3 is TGTGCCAGCAGCCGATTTGCAGGGAAGAGAGATGAGCAGTTCTTC.

The J gene is TRBJ2-1, the V gene TRBV11-2; perhaps TRBD2 as D (7 bases). Germline V gene data show CDR1 as SGHAT and CDR2 as FQNNGV. The CDR3 runs 18 residues. Trimming stripped 4 bases from V and 3 bases from J, with 22 bases between. As DNA, the CDR3 is TGTGCCAGCAGCTGGAAAGGGTGGGGGGGCCAAGACTACAATGAGCAGTTCTTC. Encoded protein: CASSWKGWGGQDYNEQFF. The whole variable domain, filled in from reference TRBV11-2 and TRBJ2-1, reads EAGVAQSPRYKIIEKRQSVAFWCNPISGHATLYWYQQILGQGPKLLIQFQNNGVVDDSQLPKDRFSAERLKGVDSTLKIQPAKLEDSAVYLCASSWKGWGGQDYNEQFFGPGTRLTVL.

The chain recombines TRBV5-1 with TRBJ1-1; D unresolved. This CDR3 has 14 amino acids. Germline-derived CDR1 and CDR2 are SGHRS and YFSETQ. Trimming took 7 bases from V and 3 from J, leaving 16 bases between them. CDR3 amino acids: CASGRSGIDTEAFF. In nucleotides, the CDR3 is TGCGCCAGCGGCCGGTCGGGGATTGACACTGAAGCTTTCTTT.

The gene calls are TRBV20-1 and TRBJ1-1, with unresolved D. V gave up 6 bases and J gave up 1 base, with 6 bases separating them. From germline, CDR1 is DFQATT and CDR2 SNEGSKA (reference sequence). CDR3 length: 11 residues. The CDR3 here is CSAQRNTEAFF. The DNA of the CDR3 is TGCAGTGCGCAGCGGAACACTGAAGCTTTCTTT.

This chain joins TRBV9 and TRBJ2-7; 10 bases fit TRBD1. The germline CDR1 and CDR2 sequences are SGDLS and YYNGEE. V lost 0 bases and J lost 3; bases outside the gene matches: 3. The CDR3 is 15 residues long. The CDR3 protein is CASSVATGGNYEQYF. As DNA, the CDR3 is TGTGCCAGCAGCGTAGCGACAGGGGGCAACTACGAGCAGTACTTC.

The chain is built from TRBV7-2 and TRBJ2-2; D not certain. Trimming took 5 bases from V and 4 from J, leaving 8 bases between them. Germline-derived CDR1 and CDR2 are SGHTA and FQGNSA. The CDR3 contains 13 residues. The CDR3 DNA reads as TGTGCCAGCAGCGTACAGTCCACCGGGGAGCTGTTTTTT. It encodes CASSVQSTGELFF.

CDR3 sequence reads: CASSQDPRKQGYTEAFF. The CDR3 DNA follows: TGTGCCAGCAGCCAAGATCCCCGAAAACAGGGGTACACTGAAGCTTTCTTT. This chain links TRBV14 with TRBJ1-1; 7 positions agree with TRBD1. J gave up 3 bases and V 0 bases, and 10 bases lay outside the gene matches. The germline V gene has CDR1 SGHDN and CDR2 FVKESK. This CDR3 contains 17 residues.

The chain recombines TRBV5-5 with TRBJ1-6; possible D gene TRBD1, 6 bases. Germline values: CDR1 SGHKS, CDR2 YYEKEE (reference sequence). V was pared by 0 bases and J by 9 bases, with 10 bases between. The length of the CDR3 is 14 residues. In DNA form, the CDR3 reads TGTGCCAGCAGCTTGGAACAGGGCTCTTCACCCCTCCACTTT. Translation: CASSLEQGSSPLHF. Looking up the rest from reference TRBV5-5 and TRBJ1-6 gives the full variable domain: DAGVTQSPTHLIKTRGQQVTLRCSPISGHKSVSWYQQVLGQGPQFIFQYYEKEERGRGNFPDRFSARQFPNYSSELNVNALLLGDSALYLCASSLEQGSSPLHFGNGTRLTVT.

The chain uses TRBV12-1 and TRBJ2-5; the D segment call TRBD1 is taken from the table without a DNA check. TRBV12-1 is assigned pseudogene status. This CDR3 contains 14 residues. This CDR3 is CASSLTGGEETQYF. The CDR3, as DNA: TGTGCCAGCAGCTTAACAGGGGGGGAAGAGACCCAGTACTTC.

This clone was seen only once. J is TRBJ1-3 and V is TRBV21-1. TRBV21-1 constitutes a pseudogene. This CDR3 has 18 amino acids. CDR3 in DNA: TGTGCCAGCAGCGCGCACCAGAGGGCCCCCTACTCTGGAAACACCATATATTTT. Protein sequence: CASSAHQRAPYSGNTIYF.

The CDR3 region is CASSPLSRAGSYTF. The CDR3 DNA sequence: TGTGCCAGCAGTCCGTTGTCCCGGGCCGGGAGCTACACCTTC. The gene calls are TRBV28 and TRBJ1-2; D is unresolved. V dropped 5 bases and J dropped 9 bases, with 19 bases sitting between them. Per the germline V gene, CDR1 is MDHEN and CDR2 is SYDVKM. The length of the CDR3 is 14 residues.

This chain joins TRBV7-9 and TRBJ1-1; weak D call: TRBD1 (5 bases). CDR3 size: 16 residues. Germline loops: CDR1 SEHNR, CDR2 FQNEAQ (reference sequence). V gave up 3 bases and J gave up 3 bases, with 17 bases separating them. The CDR3 region is CASSLEGSGVYTEAFF. The CDR3 nucleotides are TGTGCCAGCAGCTTGGAGGGGTCGGGGGTGTACACTGAAGCTTTCTTT.

The chain uses TRBV5-1 and TRBJ1-1, with D tentatively TRBD1 (5 bases). The germline V gene encodes CDR1 SGHRS and CDR2 YFSETQ. This CDR3 is built from 14 residues. The V end was cut by 4 bases, the J end by 2 bases, with 12 bases between. The CDR3: CASSVADTNTEAFF. In DNA form, the CDR3 reads TGCGCCAGCAGCGTAGCGGACACCAACACTGAAGCTTTCTTT.